This entry describes one T cell receptor beta chain. Its matching antigen is unknown. The sample is drawn from a study of T cell clones after liver transplantation. The overall study: Three of the eight recipients were HCV-positive; the rest had non-autoimmune, non-viral transplant indications. Study-wide results and limits: Post-transplant, graft-donor-reactive CD4 TCRbeta sequences in blood dropped significantly in most of the 8 subjects. Graft donor-reactive T cells possibly entered the graft instead of undergoing deletion.

Method: immunoSEQ multiplex PCR; TCRdb's copy keeps in-frame clones and lacks some. The repertoire consists of roughly 72,000 clones, with roughly 84% occurring once and the leading ten covering 2.1%. The junction had 4 bases not matched to a gene; V was cut back by 6 bases and J by 4 bases. This CDR3 spans 13 amino acids. CDR1 MNHEY and CDR2 SVGAGI come from the germline V gene. This receptor was taken from a human patient who received a liver transplant. Some of these T cells may belong to the graft donor. The chain recombines TRBV6-5 with TRBJ1-2, with 8 bases aligning to TRBD1. The starting material was CD4+ T cells from blood, obtained around 50 months after liver transplant. In DNA, the CDR3 is TGTGCCAGCAGCCAGGACAGGGTCTATGGCTACACCTTC. This encodes CASSQDRVYGYTF.